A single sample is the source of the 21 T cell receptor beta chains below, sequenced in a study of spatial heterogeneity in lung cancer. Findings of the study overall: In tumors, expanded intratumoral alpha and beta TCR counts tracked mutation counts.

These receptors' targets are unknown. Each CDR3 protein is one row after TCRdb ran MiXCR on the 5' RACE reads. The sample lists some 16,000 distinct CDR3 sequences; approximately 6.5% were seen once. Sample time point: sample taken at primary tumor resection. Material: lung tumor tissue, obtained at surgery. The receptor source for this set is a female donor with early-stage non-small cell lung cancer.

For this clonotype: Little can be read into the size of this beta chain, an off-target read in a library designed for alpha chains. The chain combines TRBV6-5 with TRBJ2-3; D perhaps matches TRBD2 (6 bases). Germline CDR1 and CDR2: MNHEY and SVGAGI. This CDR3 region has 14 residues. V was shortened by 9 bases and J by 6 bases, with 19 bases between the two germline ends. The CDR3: CASSPGTCGDTQYF. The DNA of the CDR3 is TGTGCCAGTAGTCCCGGGACTTGCGGGGATACGCAGTATTTT.

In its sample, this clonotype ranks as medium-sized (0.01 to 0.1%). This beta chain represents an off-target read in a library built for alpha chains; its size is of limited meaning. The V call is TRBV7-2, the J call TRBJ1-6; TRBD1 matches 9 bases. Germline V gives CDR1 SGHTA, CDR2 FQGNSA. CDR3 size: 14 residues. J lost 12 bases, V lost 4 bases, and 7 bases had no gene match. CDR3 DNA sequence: TGTGCCAGCAGCTATAACAGGGGGCGCGAACCCCTCCACTTT. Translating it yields CASSYNRGREPLHF.

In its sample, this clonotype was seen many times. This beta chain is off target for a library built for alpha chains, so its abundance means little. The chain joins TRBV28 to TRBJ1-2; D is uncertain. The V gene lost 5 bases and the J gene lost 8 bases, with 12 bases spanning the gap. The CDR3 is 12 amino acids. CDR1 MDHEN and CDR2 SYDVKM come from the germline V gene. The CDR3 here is CASSLISSGYTF. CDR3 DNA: TGTGCCAGCAGTCTAATCTCTTCAGGCTACACCTTC.

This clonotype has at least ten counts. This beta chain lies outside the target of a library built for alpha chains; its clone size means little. The CDR3 DNA reads as TGTGCCAGCAGTCGGGACATAAGGTCCTACGAGCAGTACTTC. This translates into CASSRDIRSYEQYF. The chain carries TRBV6-1 and TRBJ2-7; possibly TRBD1 for D (6 bases). Germline V lookup: CDR1 MNHNS, CDR2 SASEGT. V shed 5 bases and J shed 1 base, with 12 bases lying between them. The CDR3 runs to 14 residues.

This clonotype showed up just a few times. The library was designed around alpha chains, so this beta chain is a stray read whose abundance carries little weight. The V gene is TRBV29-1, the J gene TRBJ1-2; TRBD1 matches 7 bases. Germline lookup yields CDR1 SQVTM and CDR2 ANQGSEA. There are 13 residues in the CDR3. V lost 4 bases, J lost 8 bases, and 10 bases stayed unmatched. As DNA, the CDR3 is TGCAGCGTTGGTATCGGGACAGAAACGGGCTACACCTTC. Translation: CSVGIGTETGYTF.

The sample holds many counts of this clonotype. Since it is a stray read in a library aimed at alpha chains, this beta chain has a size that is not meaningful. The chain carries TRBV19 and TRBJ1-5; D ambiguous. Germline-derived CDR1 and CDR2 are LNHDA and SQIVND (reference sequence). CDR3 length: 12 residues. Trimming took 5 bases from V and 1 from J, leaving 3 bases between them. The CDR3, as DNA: TGTGCCAGTAGTTTCAGCAATCAGCCCCAGCATTTT. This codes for CASSFSNQPQHF.

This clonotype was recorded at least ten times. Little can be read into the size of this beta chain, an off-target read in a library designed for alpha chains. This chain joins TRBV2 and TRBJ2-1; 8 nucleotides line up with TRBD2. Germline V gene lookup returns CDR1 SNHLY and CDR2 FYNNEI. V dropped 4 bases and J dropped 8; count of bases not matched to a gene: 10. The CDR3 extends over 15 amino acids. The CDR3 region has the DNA TGTGCCAGCAGTGTGGACGGGGGGGCCTCGTATGAGCAGTTCTTC. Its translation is CASSVDGGASYEQFF.

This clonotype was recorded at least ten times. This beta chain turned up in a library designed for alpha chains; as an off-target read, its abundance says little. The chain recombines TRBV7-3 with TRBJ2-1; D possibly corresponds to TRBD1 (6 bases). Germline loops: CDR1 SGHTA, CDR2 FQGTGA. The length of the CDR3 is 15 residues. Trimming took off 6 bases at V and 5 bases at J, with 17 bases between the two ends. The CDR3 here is CASSPTGSSNNEQFF. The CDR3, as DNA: TGTGCCAGCAGTCCAACAGGGTCGTCGAACAATGAGCAGTTCTTC.

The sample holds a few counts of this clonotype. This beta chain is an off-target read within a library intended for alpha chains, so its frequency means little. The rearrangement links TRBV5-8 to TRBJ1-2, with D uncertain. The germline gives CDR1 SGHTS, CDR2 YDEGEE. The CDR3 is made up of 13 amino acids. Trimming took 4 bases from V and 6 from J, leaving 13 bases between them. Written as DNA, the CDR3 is TGTGCCAGCAGCCAATGGACCCCGGATGGCTACACCTTC. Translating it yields CASSQWTPDGYTF.

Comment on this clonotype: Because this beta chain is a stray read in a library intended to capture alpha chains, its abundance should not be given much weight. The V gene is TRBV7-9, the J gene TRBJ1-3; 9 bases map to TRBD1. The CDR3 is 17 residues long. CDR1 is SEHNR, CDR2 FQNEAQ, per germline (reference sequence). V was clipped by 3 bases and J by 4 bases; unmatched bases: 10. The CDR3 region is CASSLENRGRRGNTIYF. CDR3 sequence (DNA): TGTGCCAGCAGCTTGGAAAACAGGGGGCGTAGAGGAAACACCATATATTTT.

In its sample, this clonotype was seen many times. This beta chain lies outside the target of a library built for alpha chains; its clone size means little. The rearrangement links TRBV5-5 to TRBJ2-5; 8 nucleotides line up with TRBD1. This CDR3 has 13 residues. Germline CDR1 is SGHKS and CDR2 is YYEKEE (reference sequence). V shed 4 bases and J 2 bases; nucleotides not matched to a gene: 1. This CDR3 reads CASSRTGQETQYF. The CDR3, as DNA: TGTGCCAGCAGCCGGACAGGGCAAGAGACCCAGTACTTC. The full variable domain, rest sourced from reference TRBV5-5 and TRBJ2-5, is DAGVTQSPTHLIKTRGQQVTLRCSPISGHKSVSWYQQVLGQGPQFIFQYYEKEERGRGNFPDRFSARQFPNYSSELNVNALLLGDSALYLCASSRTGQETQYFGPGTRLLVL.

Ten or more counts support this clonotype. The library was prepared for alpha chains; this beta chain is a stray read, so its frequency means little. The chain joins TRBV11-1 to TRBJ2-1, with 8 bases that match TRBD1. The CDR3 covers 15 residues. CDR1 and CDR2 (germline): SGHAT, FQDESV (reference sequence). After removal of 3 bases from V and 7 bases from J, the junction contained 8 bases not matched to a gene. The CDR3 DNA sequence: TGTGCCAGCAGCTTGGGGGACAGGATTTATAATGAGCAGTTCTTC. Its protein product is CASSLGDRIYNEQFF.

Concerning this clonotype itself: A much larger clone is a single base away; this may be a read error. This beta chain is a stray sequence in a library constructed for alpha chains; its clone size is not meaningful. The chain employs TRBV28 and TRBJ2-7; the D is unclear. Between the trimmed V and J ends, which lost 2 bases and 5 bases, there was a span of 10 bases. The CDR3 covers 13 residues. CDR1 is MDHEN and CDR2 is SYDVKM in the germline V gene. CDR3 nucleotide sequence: TGTGCCAGCAGTTTAACCCAGGACCACGAGCAGTACTTC. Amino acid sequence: CASSLTQDHEQYF.

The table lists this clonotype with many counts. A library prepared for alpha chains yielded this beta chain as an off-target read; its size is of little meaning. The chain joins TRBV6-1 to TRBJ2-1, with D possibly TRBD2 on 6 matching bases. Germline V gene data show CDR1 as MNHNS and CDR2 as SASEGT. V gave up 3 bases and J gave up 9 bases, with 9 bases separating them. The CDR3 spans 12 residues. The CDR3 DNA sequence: TGTGCCAGCAGTGAGGGGGGAGGTGAGCAGTTCTTC. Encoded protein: CASSEGGGEQFF.

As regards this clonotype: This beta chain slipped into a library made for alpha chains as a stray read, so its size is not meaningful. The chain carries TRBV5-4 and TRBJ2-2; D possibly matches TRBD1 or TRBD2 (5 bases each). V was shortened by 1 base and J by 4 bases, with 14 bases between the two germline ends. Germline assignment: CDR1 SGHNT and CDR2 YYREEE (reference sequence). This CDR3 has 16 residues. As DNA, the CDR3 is TGTGCCAGCAGCTTGAAGGAGAAAGGGACCACCGGGGAGCTGTTTTTT. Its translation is CASSLKEKGTTGELFF.

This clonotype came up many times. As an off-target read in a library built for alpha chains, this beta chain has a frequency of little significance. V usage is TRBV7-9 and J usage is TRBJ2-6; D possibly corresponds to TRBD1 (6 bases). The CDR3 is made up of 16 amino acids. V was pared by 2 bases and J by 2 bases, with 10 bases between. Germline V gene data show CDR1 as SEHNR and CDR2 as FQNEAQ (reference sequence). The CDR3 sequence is CASSLLTGPGANVLTF. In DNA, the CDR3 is TGTGCCAGCAGCTTACTCACAGGGCCTGGGGCCAACGTCCTGACTTTC.

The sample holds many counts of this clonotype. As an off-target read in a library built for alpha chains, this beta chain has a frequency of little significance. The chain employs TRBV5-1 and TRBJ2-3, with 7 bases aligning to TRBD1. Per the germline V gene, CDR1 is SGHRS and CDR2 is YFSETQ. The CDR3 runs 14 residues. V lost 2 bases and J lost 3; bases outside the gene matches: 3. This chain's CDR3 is CASSFQGQTDTQYF. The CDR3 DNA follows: TGCGCCAGCAGCTTCCAGGGACAGACAGATACGCAGTATTTT. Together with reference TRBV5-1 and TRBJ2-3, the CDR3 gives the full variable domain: KAGVTQTPRYLIKTRGQQVTLSCSPISGHRSVSWYQQTPGQGLQFLFEYFSETQRNKGNFPGRFSGRQFSNSRSEMNVSTLELGDSALYLCASSFQGQTDTQYFGPGTRLTVL.

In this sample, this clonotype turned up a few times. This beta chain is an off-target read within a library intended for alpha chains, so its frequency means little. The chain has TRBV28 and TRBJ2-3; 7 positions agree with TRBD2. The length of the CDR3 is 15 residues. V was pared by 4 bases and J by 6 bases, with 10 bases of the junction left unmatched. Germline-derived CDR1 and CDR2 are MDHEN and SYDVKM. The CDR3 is CASSSAKSGGDTQYF. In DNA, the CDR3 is TGTGCCAGCAGTTCCGCTAAATCCGGGGGGGATACGCAGTATTTT.

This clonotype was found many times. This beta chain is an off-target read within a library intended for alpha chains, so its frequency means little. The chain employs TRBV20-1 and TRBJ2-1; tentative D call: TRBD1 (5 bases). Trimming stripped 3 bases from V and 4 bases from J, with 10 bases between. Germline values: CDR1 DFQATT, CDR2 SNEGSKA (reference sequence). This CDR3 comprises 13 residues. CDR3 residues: CSASQGLYNEQFF. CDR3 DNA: TGCAGTGCTAGCCAGGGTCTTTACAATGAGCAGTTCTTC.

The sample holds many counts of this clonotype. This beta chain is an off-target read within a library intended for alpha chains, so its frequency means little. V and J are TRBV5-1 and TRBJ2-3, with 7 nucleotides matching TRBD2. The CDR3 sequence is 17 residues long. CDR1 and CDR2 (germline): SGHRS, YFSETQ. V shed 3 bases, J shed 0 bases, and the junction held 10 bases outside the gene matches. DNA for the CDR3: TGCGCCAGCAGCTGGCCCATTGGCGGGGGAAGCACAGATACGCAGTATTTT. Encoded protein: CASSWPIGGGSTDTQYF.

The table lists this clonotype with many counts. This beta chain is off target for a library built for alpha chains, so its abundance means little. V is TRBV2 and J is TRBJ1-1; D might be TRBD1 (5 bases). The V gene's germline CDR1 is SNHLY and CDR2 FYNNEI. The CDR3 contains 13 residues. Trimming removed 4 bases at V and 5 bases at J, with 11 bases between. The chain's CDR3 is CASSVQGRTEAFF. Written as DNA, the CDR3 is TGTGCCAGCAGTGTTCAGGGAAGGACTGAAGCTTTCTTT.